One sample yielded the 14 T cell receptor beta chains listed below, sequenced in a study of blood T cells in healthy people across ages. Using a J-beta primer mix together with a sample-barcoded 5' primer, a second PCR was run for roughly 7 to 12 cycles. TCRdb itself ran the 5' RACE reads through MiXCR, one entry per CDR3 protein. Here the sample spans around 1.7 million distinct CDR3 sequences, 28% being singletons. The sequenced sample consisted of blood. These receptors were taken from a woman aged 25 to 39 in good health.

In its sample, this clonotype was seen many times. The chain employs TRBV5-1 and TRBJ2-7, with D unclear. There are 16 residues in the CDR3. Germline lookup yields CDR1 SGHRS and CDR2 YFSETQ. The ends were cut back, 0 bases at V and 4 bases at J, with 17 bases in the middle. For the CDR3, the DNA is TGCGCCAGCAGCTTGGGGCCGGCAGGAGCTTCGTACGAGCAGTACTTC. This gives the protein CASSLGPAGASYEQYF.

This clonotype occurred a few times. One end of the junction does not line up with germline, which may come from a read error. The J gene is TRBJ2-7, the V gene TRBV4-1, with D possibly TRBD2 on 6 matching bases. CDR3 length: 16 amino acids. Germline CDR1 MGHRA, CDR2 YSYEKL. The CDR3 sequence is CASSQDAGRISHEQYF. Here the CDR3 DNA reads TGCGCCAGCAGCCAAGATGCGGGACGGATCTCCCACGAGCAGTACTTC.

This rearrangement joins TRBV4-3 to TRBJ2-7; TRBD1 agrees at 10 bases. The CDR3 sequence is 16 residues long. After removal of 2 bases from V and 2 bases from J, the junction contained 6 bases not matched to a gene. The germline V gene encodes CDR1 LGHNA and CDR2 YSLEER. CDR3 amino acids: CASSQYVGQGAYEQYF. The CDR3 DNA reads TGCGCCAGCAGCCAATATGTCGGACAGGGGGCCTACGAGCAGTACTTC.

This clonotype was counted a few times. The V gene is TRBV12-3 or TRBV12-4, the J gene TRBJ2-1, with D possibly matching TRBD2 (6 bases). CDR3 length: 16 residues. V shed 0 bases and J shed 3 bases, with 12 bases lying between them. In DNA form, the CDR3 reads TGTGCCAGCAGTTTAGCGCGGTGGGGGGACTACAATGAGCAGTTCTTC. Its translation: CASSLARWGDYNEQFF.

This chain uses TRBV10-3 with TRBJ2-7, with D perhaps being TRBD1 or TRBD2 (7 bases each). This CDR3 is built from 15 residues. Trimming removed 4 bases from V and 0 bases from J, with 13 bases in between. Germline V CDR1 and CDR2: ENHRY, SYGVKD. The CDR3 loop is CAISGGGQTSYEQYF. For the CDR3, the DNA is TGTGCCATCAGTGGCGGGGGACAGACCTCCTACGAGCAGTACTTC.

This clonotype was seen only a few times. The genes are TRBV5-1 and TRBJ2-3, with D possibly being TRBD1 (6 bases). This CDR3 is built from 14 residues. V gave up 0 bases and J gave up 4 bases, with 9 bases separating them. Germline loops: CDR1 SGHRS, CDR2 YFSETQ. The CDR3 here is CASSLGGQSDTQYF. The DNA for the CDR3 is TGCGCCAGCAGCTTGGGCGGACAGTCAGATACGCAGTATTTT.

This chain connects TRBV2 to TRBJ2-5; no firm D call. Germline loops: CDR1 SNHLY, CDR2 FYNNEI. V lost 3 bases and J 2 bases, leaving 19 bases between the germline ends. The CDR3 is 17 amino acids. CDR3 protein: CASSEPQDTQSQETQYF. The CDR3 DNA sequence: TGTGCCAGCAGTGAGCCCCAAGATACCCAATCACAAGAGACCCAGTACTTC.

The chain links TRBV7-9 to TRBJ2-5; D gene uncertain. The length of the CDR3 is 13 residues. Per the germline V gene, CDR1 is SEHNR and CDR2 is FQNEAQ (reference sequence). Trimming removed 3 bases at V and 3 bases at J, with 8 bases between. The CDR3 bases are TGTGCCAGCAGCTTCCCTTTGGAAGAGACCCAGTACTTC. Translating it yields CASSFPLEETQYF.

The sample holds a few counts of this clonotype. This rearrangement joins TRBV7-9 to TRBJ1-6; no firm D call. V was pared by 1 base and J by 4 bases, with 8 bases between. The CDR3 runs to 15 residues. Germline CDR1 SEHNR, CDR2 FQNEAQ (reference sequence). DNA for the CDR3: TGTGCCAGCAGCTTAGAATCGGTGTATAATTCACCCCTCCACTTT. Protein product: CASSLESVYNSPLHF.

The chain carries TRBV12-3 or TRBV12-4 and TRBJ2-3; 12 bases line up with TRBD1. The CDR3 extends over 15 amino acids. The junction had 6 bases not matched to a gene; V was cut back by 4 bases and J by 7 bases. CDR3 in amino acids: CASSSPGQGAHTQYF. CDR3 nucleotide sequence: TGTGCCAGCAGTTCCCCGGGACAGGGGGCACATACGCAGTATTTT.

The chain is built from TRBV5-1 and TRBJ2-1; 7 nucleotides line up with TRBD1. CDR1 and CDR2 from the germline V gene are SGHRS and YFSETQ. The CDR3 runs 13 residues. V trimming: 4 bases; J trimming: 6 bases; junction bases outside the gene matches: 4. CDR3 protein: CASSIQGINEQFF. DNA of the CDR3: TGCGCCAGCAGCATACAGGGGATCAATGAGCAGTTCTTC.

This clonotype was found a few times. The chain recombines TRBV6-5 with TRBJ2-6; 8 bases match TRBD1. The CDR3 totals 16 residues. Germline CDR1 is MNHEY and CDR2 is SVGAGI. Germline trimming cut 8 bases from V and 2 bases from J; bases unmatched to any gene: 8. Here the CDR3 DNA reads TGTGCCAGCGGACAGGGATCGACGGCTGGGGCCAACGTCCTGACTTTC. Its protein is CASGQGSTAGANVLTF.

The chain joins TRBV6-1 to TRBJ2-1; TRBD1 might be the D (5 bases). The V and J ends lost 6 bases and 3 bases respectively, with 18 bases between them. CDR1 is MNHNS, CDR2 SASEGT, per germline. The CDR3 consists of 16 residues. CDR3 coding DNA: TGTGCCAGCAGGGTCAGGGAAGGGGCCCTCTACAATGAGCAGTTCTTC. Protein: CASRVREGALYNEQFF.

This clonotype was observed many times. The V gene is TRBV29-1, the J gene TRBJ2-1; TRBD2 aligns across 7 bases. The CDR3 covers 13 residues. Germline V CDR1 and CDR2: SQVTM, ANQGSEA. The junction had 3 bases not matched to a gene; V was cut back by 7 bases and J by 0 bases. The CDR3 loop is CSATSSSYNEQFF. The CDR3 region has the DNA TGCAGCGCGACTAGCAGCTCCTACAATGAGCAGTTCTTC.